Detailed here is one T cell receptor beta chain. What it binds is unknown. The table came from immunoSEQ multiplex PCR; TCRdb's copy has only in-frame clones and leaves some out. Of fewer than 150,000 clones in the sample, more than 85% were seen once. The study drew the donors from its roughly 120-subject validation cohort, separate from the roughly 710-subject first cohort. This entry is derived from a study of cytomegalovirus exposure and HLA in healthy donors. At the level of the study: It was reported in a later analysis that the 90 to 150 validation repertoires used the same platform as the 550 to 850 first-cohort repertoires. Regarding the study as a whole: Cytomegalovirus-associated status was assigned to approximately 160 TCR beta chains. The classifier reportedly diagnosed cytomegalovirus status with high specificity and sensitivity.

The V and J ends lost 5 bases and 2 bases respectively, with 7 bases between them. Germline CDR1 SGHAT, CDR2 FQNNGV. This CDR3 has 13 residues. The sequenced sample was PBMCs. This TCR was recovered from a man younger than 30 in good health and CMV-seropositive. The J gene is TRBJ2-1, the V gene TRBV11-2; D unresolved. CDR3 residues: CASSPPAYNEQFF. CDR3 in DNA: TGTGCCAGCAGCCCCCCTGCCTACAATGAGCAGTTCTTC.